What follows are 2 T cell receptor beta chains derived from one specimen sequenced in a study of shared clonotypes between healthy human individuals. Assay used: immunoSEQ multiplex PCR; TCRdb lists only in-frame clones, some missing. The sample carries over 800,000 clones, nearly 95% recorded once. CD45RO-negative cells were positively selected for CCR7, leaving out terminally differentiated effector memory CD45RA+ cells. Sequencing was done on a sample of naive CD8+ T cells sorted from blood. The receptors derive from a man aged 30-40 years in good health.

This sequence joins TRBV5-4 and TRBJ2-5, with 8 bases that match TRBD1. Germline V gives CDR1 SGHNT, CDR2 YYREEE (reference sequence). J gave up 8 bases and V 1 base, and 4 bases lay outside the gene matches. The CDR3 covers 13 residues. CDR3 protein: CASSLIQGETQYF. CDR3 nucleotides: TGTGCCAGCAGCTTGATACAGGGGGAAACCCAGTACTTC.

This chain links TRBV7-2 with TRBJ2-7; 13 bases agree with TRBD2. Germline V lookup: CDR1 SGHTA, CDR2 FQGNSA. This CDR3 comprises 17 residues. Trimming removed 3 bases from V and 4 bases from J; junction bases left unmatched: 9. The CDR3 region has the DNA TGTGCCAGCAGCTTCGAACATCGGACTAGCGGGAGATACGAGCAGTACTTC. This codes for CASSFEHRTSGRYEQYF.